The clone carrying this T cell receptor (beta chain) was counted once. This CDR3 contains 14 residues. CDR1 is SGHTA and CDR2 is FQGTGA in the germline V gene. Trimming cost V 4 bases and J 6 bases, with 12 bases left between them. The sample belongs to a study of blood T cell repertoires in COVID-19. TCRdb keeps only in-frame clones here, not all; method: immunoSEQ multiplex PCR. The table shows fewer than 150,000 clones, with 85% occurring only once. The chain combines TRBV7-3 with TRBJ2-2; D is perhaps TRBD1 (6 bases). This receptor was obtained from a human donor in a cohort sampled during active COVID-19. The specimen was peripheral blood. The CDR3 spells CASSSEGVAGELFF. The CDR3 coding sequence is TGTGCCAGCAGCTCCGAGGGGGTAGCCGGGGAGCTGTTTTTT.